These 14 T cell receptor beta chains came from one sample sequenced in a study of shared clonotypes between healthy human individuals (dated by TCRdb to 2020 to 2022). The library was made by the immunoSEQ multiplex PCR assay. TCRdb provides this immuneACCESS table in a form limited to in-frame rearrangements. Some clones are lacking; in checked studies, under half of them reflect an unresolved V gene, and why the rest are absent is not known. The sample yields more than 550,000 clones; about 90% were counted once. The ten largest make up less than 40% of the sample. The material sequenced was memory CD8+ T cells from PBMCs. The meaning of the sample's cell subset or site label: CD45RO+ cells pooled with CCR7-negative TemRA cells. The receptors shown here come from a young man in good health. Some clones in this sample may be carry-over from other donors' samples.

The chain recombines TRBV11-2 with TRBJ1-2; a weak D match, TRBD1 (6 bases). V was clipped by 1 base and J by 2 bases, with 11 bases between them. Germline V gene sequence: CDR1 SGHAT, CDR2 FQNNGV. CDR3 length: 15 residues. CDR3 residues: CASSLVGALNYGYTF. CDR3 bases: TGTGCCAGCAGCTTAGTGGGGGCCCTAAACTATGGCTACACCTTC. The entire variable domain, with the rest obtained from reference TRBV11-2 and TRBJ1-2, is as follows: EAGVAQSPRYKIIEKRQSVAFWCNPISGHATLYWYQQILGQGPKLLIQFQNNGVVDDSQLPKDRFSAERLKGVDSTLKIQPAKLEDSAVYLCASSLVGALNYGYTFGSGTRLTVV.

This chain links TRBV28 with TRBJ2-1; 8 positions agree with TRBD2. This CDR3 is built from 17 residues. Trimming cost V 4 bases and J 3 bases; bases outside gene matches: 11. In germline, CDR1 is MDHEN, CDR2 SYDVKM. The CDR3 spells CASSSSLAEGDYNEQFF. The CDR3 DNA follows: TGTGCCAGCAGTTCGTCACTAGCGGAAGGGGACTACAATGAGCAGTTCTTC. Together with reference TRBV28 and TRBJ2-1, the CDR3 gives the full variable domain: DVKVTQSSRYLVKRTGEKVFLECVQDMDHENMFWYRQDPGLGLRLIYFSYDVKMKEKGDIPEGYSVSREKKERFSLILESASTNQTSMYLCASSSSLAEGDYNEQFFGPGTRLTVL.

CDR3 nucleotides: TGTGCCAGCAGTTACTCAGGGGACAGATACGAGCAGTACTTC. This codes for CASSYSGDRYEQYF. This rearrangement joins TRBV6-5 to TRBJ2-7, with 7 bases identical to TRBD1. After removal of 0 bases from V and 4 bases from J, the junction contained 3 bases not matched to a gene. The CDR3 spans 14 residues. Germline values: CDR1 MNHEY, CDR2 SVGAGI.

The J gene is TRBJ1-2, the V gene TRBV15, with unresolved D. CDR1 LNHNV and CDR2 YYDKDF come from the germline V gene (reference sequence). This CDR3 region has 14 residues. Trimming removed 1 base from V and 5 bases from J, with 11 bases in between. The CDR3, as DNA: TGTGCCACCAGCAGAGCGAAAGAAGGGTATGGCTACACCTTC. Protein product: CATSRAKEGYGYTF.

V gene TRBV27 combines with J gene TRBJ1-5; tentative D call: TRBD1 (5 bases). This CDR3 is 12 amino acids long. The germline CDR1 and CDR2 sequences are MNHEY and SMNVEV (reference sequence). V dropped 3 bases and J dropped 7 bases, with 7 bases sitting between them. The DNA for the CDR3 is TGTGCCAGCAGTTTCGGGGGGCAGCCCCAGCATTTT. Amino acid sequence: CASSFGGQPQHF.

This clone was detected a few times. The J gene is TRBJ2-7, the V gene TRBV9; 7 bases agree with TRBD1. Looked up from germline, CDR1 is SGDLS and CDR2 is YYNGEE. With 4 bases clipped from V and 2 bases from J, the junction kept 6 bases outside the gene matches. The CDR3 length is 14 residues. The CDR3, as DNA: TGTGCCAGCAGCCCGACCGGGACAGCCTACGAGCAGTACTTC. Translated: CASSPTGTAYEQYF. Using reference TRBV9 and TRBJ2-7 for the parts outside the CDR3, the full variable domain is DSGVTQTPKHLITATGQRVTLRCSPRSGDLSVYWYQQSLDQGLQFLIQYYNGEERAKGNILERFSAQQFPDLHSELNLSSLELGDSALYFCASSPTGTAYEQYFGPGTRLTVT.

The chain is built from TRBV11-2 and TRBJ2-5; 7 bases map to TRBD2. There are 16 residues in the CDR3. V was pared by 1 base and J by 5 bases, with 10 bases of the junction left unmatched. Germline V gives CDR1 SGHAT, CDR2 FQNNGV. The CDR3 bases are TGTGCCAGCAGCTTAGCGGTGGGAGGGCCTAGGGAGACCCAGTACTTC. It codes for CASSLAVGGPRETQYF. The full variable domain, completed using reference TRBV11-2 and TRBJ2-5, is EAGVAQSPRYKIIEKRQSVAFWCNPISGHATLYWYQQILGQGPKLLIQFQNNGVVDDSQLPKDRFSAERLKGVDSTLKIQPAKLEDSAVYLCASSLAVGGPRETQYFGPGTRLLVL.

This rearrangement joins TRBV27 to TRBJ1-5; D unclear. Looked up from germline, CDR1 is MNHEY and CDR2 is SMNVEV (reference sequence). Deletions cut 1 base from V and 3 bases from J, with 10 bases between. The CDR3 has 15 amino acids. The CDR3: CASSLLWGNNQPQHF. CDR3 coding DNA: TGTGCCAGCAGTTTATTGTGGGGAAACAATCAGCCCCAGCATTTT.

This rearrangement joins TRBV10-3 to TRBJ2-7; 7 bases fit TRBD2. The junction had 8 bases not matched to a gene; V was cut back by 3 bases and J by 3 bases. This CDR3 is 15 amino acids long. Germline CDR1 is ENHRY and CDR2 is SYGVKD. CDR3 coding DNA: TGTGCCATCAGTGATTCAACTAGCGCGTACTACGAGCAGTACTTC. Its translation is CAISDSTSAYYEQYF.

This chain joins TRBV19 and TRBJ1-5; 7 nucleotides agree with TRBD1. The CDR3 extends over 15 amino acids. Germline V gene lookup returns CDR1 LNHDA and CDR2 SQIVND (reference sequence). V lost 1 base and J lost 3; bases outside the gene matches: 3. DNA of the CDR3: TGTGCCAGTAGTATAGTGAGGGGGCCCAATCAGCCCCAGCATTTT. Protein sequence: CASSIVRGPNQPQHF.

V is TRBV5-1 and J is TRBJ1-1; D perhaps matches TRBD1 (5 bases). Trimming pared 3 bases from V and 1 base from J, leaving 13 bases between. In germline, CDR1 is SGHRS, CDR2 YFSETQ. This CDR3 contains 15 residues. The CDR3 nucleotides read TGCGCCAGCAGCTCAGCACCTGACAGGAACACTGAAGCTTTCTTT. The encoded protein is CASSSAPDRNTEAFF.

As concerns this clone: The identical CDR3 is also encoded by other nucleotide sequences in the sample. This chain connects TRBV5-1 to TRBJ2-1, with unresolved D. Germline values: CDR1 SGHRS, CDR2 YFSETQ. With 0 bases removed from V and 4 bases from J, the gap between germline ends came to 5 bases. The CDR3 spans 13 residues. In nucleotides, the CDR3 is TGCGCCAGCAGCTTGGAACTGTACAATGAGCAGTTCTTC. This translates into CASSLELYNEQFF. Combining the CDR3 with reference TRBV5-1 and TRBJ2-1 gives the whole variable domain KAGVTQTPRYLIKTRGQQVTLSCSPISGHRSVSWYQQTPGQGLQFLFEYFSETQRNKGNFPGRFSGRQFSNSRSEMNVSTLELGDSALYLCASSLELYNEQFFGPGTRLTVL.

V and J are TRBV5-1 and TRBJ2-1; the match to TRBD2 covers 8 bases. The CDR3 extends over 15 amino acids. Germline trimming cut 3 bases from V and 2 bases from J; bases unmatched to any gene: 4. Germline loops: CDR1 SGHRS, CDR2 YFSETQ. CDR3 bases: TGCGCCAGCAGCTCTTTAGCGGGAACCTACAATGAGCAGTTCTTC. The encoded protein is CASSSLAGTYNEQFF.

The chain is built from TRBV18 and TRBJ2-5; the D is unclear. The length of the CDR3 is 15 residues. Trimming cost V 2 bases and J 5 bases, with 15 bases left between them. CDR1 is KGHSH and CDR2 is LQKENI in the germline V gene. The CDR3 here is CASSPSKAEWETQYF. CDR3 coding DNA: TGTGCCAGCTCACCAAGTAAGGCGGAGTGGGAGACCCAGTACTTC. Using reference TRBV18 and TRBJ2-5 for the parts outside the CDR3, the full variable domain is NAGVMQNPRHLVRRRGQEARLRCSPMKGHSHVYWYRQLPEEGLKFMVYLQKENIIDESGMPKERFSAEFPKEGPSILRIQQVVRGDSAAYFCASSPSKAEWETQYFGPGTRLLVL.